This record concerns one T cell receptor (beta chain) sequence. This sample is part of a study of blood T cell repertoires in COVID-19. TCRdb keeps only in-frame clones here, not all; method: immunoSEQ multiplex PCR. The sample carries 250,000 to 400,000 clones, approximately 90% recorded once. Looked up from germline, CDR1 is LGHNA and CDR2 is YNFKEQ. V shed 0 bases and J 0 bases; nucleotides not matched to a gene: 8. This CDR3 spans 19 amino acids. The V and J genes are TRBV4-2 and TRBJ2-2, with 9 bases lining up with TRBD2. Sequences were obtained from peripheral blood. This TCR was recovered from a woman between 25 and 40 years old with COVID-19, enrolled during active disease. Here the CDR3 DNA reads TGTGCCAGCAGCCAAGATCCAAGCGGGGGGACTACGAACACCGGGGAGCTGTTTTTT. It is translated as CASSQDPSGGTTNTGELFF.